Listed below are T cell receptor beta chains from one sample, sequenced in a study of CD8 T cells in Susac syndrome. One entry per CDR3 protein results from TCRdb running MiXCR on the immunoSEQ multiplex PCR reads. This sample carries approximately 26,000 distinct CDR3 sequences, about 95% of them seen once, and the ten largest clones take around 0.3%. What was sequenced was CD8+ T cells from PBMCs. These receptors all come from a human donor in good health. Both conserved end residues are part of each CDR3. The D gene is left open where the match is weak. Size is omitted from some rows. Given values are once, few, many or a class for expanded clones.

clone_size: .; v_call: TRBV15; d_call: .; j_call: TRBJ2-7; cdr3_nt: TGTGCCACCAGCAGAGATCAGGGGGGCTACGAGCAGTACTTC; cdr3_aa: CATSRDQGGYEQYF
clone_size: .; v_call: TRBV20-1; d_call: TRBD2; j_call: TRBJ2-5; cdr3_nt: TGCAGTGCTAGAGCCTTGCTAGCGGGGGGCCATCTCCAAGAGACCCAGTACTTC; cdr3_aa: CSARALLAGGHLQETQYF
clone_size: .; v_call: TRBV20-1; d_call: .; j_call: TRBJ2-1; cdr3_nt: TGCAGTGCTAGCGCAGGGGATCTTTACAATGAGCAGTTCTTC; cdr3_aa: CSASAGDLYNEQFF
clone_size: .; v_call: TRBV19; d_call: .; j_call: TRBJ2-7; cdr3_nt: TGTGCCAGTAGTATAGGAGGTACCTACGAGCAGTACTTC; cdr3_aa: CASSIGGTYEQYF
clone_size: .; v_call: TRBV12-3/TRBV12-4; d_call: .; j_call: TRBJ2-3; cdr3_nt: TGTGCCAGCAGTTTAACTTGGCAGCATACGCAGTATTTT; cdr3_aa: CASSLTWQHTQYF
clone_size: .; v_call: TRBV27; d_call: TRBD1; j_call: TRBJ1-2; cdr3_nt: TGTGCCAGCAGTTTTCAGGGGGCGGTTGGCTACACCTTC; cdr3_aa: CASSFQGAVGYTF
clone_size: .; v_call: TRBV29-1; d_call: .; j_call: TRBJ2-2; cdr3_nt: TGCAGCGTTGTCAGGACCGGGGAGCTGTTTTTT; cdr3_aa: CSVVRTGELFF
clone_size: once; v_call: TRBV6-5; d_call: .; j_call: TRBJ1-1; cdr3_nt: TGTGCCAGCAGTCGTACAGGGAGGGCGACTGAAGCTTTCTTT; cdr3_aa: CASSRTGRATEAFF
clone_size: .; v_call: TRBV20-1; d_call: TRBD2; j_call: TRBJ2-3; cdr3_nt: TGCAGTGCTCCCCCCTCGAATGTCCTAGCGGGGGGTCCAGATACGCAGTATTTT; cdr3_aa: CSAPPSNVLAGGPDTQYF
clone_size: .; v_call: TRBV7-2; d_call: .; j_call: TRBJ1-2; cdr3_nt: TGTGCCAGCAGCTTAGGTCTCGGGGGGCGTAGTAACTATGGCTACACCTTC; cdr3_aa: CASSLGLGGRSNYGYTF
clone_size: once; v_call: TRBV7-2; d_call: .; j_call: TRBJ2-3; cdr3_nt: TGTGCCAGCAGCCCAGTACAGGGAACAGATACGCAGTATTTT; cdr3_aa: CASSPVQGTDTQYF
clone_size: .; v_call: TRBV6-1; d_call: TRBD1; j_call: TRBJ1-2; cdr3_nt: TGTGCCAGCTGGGGACAGGGGATTCATATCGAGAGTTACTATGGCTACACCTTC; cdr3_aa: CASWGQGIHIESYYGYTF
clone_size: few; v_call: TRBV11-2; d_call: .; j_call: TRBJ2-1; cdr3_nt: TGTGCCAGCAGCTTCCAGGCGGGTAATGAGCAGTTCTTC; cdr3_aa: CASSFQAGNEQFF
clone_size: once; v_call: TRBV4-1; d_call: TRBD2; j_call: TRBJ2-1; cdr3_nt: TGCGCCAGCAGCCAGGTTACTAGCGGCGTCTACAATGAGCAGTTCTTC; cdr3_aa: CASSQVTSGVYNEQFF
clone_size: .; v_call: TRBV12-3/TRBV12-4; d_call: .; j_call: TRBJ2-1; cdr3_nt: TGTGCCAGCAGTTTAGGAGGGAATGAGCAGTTCTTC; cdr3_aa: CASSLGGNEQFF
clone_size: .; v_call: TRBV6-2/TRBV6-3; d_call: TRBD1; j_call: TRBJ2-1; cdr3_nt: TGTGCCAGCAGTTCCGGACAGGGTTCGGTGCAGTTCTTC; cdr3_aa: CASSSGQGSVQFF
clone_size: .; v_call: TRBV10-3; d_call: TRBD1; j_call: TRBJ2-2; cdr3_nt: TGTGCCACAGGACAGGGTTCGAACGGGGAGCTGTTTTTT; cdr3_aa: CATGQGSNGELFF
clone_size: .; v_call: TRBV6-5; d_call: TRBD1; j_call: TRBJ2-7; cdr3_nt: TGTGCCAGCAGTTACTCGACGACAGGGTCCCGCTACGAGCAGTACTTC; cdr3_aa: CASSYSTTGSRYEQYF
clone_size: .; v_call: TRBV7-2; d_call: .; j_call: TRBJ2-5; cdr3_nt: TGTGCCAGTACGGACGAAAACTCCATTACCCAGTACTTC; cdr3_aa: CASTDENSITQYF
clone_size: .; v_call: TRBV9; d_call: TRBD1; j_call: TRBJ2-7; cdr3_nt: TGTGCCAGCAGCGTAGGGGGGACAGCCTCCTACGAGCAGTACTTC; cdr3_aa: CASSVGGTASYEQYF
clone_size: once; v_call: TRBV29-1; d_call: TRBD2; j_call: TRBJ2-5; cdr3_nt: TGCAGCGTTGACCCCGGGGAGGGATGGGGAGAGACCCAGTACTTC; cdr3_aa: CSVDPGEGWGETQYF
clone_size: once; v_call: TRBV19; d_call: .; j_call: TRBJ2-2; cdr3_nt: TGTGCCAGTAGTGGTGGCGTCAGCGTCACCGGGGAGCTGTTTTTT; cdr3_aa: CASSGGVSVTGELFF